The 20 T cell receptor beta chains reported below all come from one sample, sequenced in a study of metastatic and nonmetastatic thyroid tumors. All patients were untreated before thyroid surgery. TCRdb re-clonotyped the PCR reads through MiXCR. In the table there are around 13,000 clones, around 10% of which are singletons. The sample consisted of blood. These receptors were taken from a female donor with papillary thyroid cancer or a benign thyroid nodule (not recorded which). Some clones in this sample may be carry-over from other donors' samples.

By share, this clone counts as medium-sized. The CDR3 spells CASSIGDSSNQPQHF. CDR3 sequence (DNA): TGTGCCAGCAGTATAGGGGACAGTAGCAATCAGCCCCAGCATTTT. The rearrangement uses TRBV12-3 or TRBV12-4 and TRBJ1-5; 7 nucleotides match TRBD1. J lost 0 bases, V lost 5 bases, and 4 bases had no gene match. CDR3 length: 15 residues.

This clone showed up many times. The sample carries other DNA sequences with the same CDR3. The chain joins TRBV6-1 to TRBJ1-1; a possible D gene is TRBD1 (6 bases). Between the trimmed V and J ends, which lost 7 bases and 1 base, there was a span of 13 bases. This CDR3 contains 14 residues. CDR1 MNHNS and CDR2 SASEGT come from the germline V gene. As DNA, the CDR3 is TGTGCCAGCAACTCCGGACAGAAGAACACTGAAGCTTTCTTT. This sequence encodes CASNSGQKNTEAFF.

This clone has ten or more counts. The CDR3 here is CASSLASGSADTQYF. CDR3 DNA sequence: TGCGCCAGCAGCTTGGCCAGCGGGAGTGCAGATACGCAGTATTTT. The genes are TRBV5-1 and TRBJ2-3; TRBD2 matches 8 bases. The CDR3 loop spans 15 amino acids. V shed 0 bases, J shed 4 bases, and the junction held 4 bases outside the gene matches. Germline V CDR1 and CDR2: SGHRS, YFSETQ.

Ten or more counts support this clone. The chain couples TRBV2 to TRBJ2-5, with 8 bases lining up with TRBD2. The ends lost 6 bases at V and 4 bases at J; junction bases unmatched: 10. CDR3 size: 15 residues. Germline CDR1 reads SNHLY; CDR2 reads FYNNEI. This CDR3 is CASSVGTSVRETQYF. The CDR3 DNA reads TGTGCCAGCAGCGTCGGGACTAGTGTTCGAGAGACCCAGTACTTC. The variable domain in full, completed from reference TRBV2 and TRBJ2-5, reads EPEVTQTPSHQVTQMGQEVILRCVPISNHLYFYWYRQILGQKVEFLVSFYNNEISEKSEIFDDQFSVERPDGSNFTLKIRSTKLEDSAMYFCASSVGTSVRETQYFGPGTRLLVL.

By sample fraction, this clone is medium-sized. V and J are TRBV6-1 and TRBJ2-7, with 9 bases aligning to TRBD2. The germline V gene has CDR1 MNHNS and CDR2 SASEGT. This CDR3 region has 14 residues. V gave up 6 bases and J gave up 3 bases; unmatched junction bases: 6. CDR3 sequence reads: CASRRTSEGYEQYF. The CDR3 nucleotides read TGTGCCAGCAGAAGGACTAGCGAGGGCTACGAGCAGTACTTC.

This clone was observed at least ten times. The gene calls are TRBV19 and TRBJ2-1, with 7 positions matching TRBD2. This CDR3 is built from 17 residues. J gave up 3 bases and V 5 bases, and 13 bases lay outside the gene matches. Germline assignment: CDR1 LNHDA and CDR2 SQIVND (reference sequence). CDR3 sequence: CASSPRRAGPGYNEQFF. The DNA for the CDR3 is TGTGCCAGTAGTCCCAGGAGAGCGGGACCTGGCTACAATGAGCAGTTCTTC. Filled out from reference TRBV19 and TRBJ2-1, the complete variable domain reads DGGITQSPKYLFRKEGQNVTLSCEQNLNHDAMYWYRQDPGQGLRLIYYSQIVNDFQKGDIAEGYSVSREKKESFPLTVTSAQKNPTAFYLCASSPRRAGPGYNEQFFGPGTRLTVL.

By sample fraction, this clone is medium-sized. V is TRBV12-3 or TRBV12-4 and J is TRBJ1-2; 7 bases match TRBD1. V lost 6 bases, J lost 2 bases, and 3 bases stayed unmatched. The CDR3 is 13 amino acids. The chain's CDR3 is CASSMGQNYGYTF. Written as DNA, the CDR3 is TGTGCCAGCAGCATGGGACAGAACTATGGCTACACCTTC.

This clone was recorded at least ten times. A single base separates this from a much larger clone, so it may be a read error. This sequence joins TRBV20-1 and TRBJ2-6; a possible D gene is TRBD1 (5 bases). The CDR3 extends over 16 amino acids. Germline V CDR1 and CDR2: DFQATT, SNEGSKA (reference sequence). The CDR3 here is CSATVAGYSGANVQTF. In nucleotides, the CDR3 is TGCAGTGCCACGGTGGCAGGTTACTCTGGGGCCAACGTCCAGACTTTC.

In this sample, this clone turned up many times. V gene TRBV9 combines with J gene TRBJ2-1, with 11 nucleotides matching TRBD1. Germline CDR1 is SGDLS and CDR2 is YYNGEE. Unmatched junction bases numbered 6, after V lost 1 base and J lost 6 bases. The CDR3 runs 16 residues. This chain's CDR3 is CASSVSPGQGGNEQFF. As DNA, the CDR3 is TGTGCCAGCAGCGTAAGTCCGGGACAGGGGGGCAATGAGCAGTTCTTC.

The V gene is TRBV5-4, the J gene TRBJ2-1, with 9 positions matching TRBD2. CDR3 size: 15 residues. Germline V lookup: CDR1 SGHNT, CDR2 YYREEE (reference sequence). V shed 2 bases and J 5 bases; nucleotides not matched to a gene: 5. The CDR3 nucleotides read TGTGCCAGCAGCTTAGTAGCGGGAGAAAACAATGAGCAGTTCTTC. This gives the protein CASSLVAGENNEQFF. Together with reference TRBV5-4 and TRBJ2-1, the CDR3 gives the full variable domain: ETGVTQSPTHLIKTRGQQVTLRCSSQSGHNTVSWYQQALGQGPQFIFQYYREEENGRGNFPPRFSGLQFPNYSSELNVNALELDDSALYLCASSLVAGENNEQFFGPGTRLTVL.

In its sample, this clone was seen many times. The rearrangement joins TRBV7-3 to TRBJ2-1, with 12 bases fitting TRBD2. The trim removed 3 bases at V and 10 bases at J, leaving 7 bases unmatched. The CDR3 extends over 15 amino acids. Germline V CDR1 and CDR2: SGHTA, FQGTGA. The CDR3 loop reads CASSFLAGGPREQFF. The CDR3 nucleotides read TGTGCCAGCAGCTTCCTAGCGGGAGGGCCCCGGGAGCAGTTCTTC. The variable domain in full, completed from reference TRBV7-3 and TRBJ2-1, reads GAGVSQTPSNKVTEKGKYVELRCDPISGHTALYWYRQSLGQGPEFLIYFQGTGAADDSGLPNDRFFAVRPEGSVSTLKIQRTERGDSAVYLCASSFLAGGPREQFFGPGTRLTVL.

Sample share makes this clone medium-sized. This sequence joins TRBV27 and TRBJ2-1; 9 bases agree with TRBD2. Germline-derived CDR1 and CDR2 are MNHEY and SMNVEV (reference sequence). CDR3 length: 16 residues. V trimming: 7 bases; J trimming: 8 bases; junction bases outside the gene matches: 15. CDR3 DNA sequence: TGTGCCAGCACCCAAAGGGCGGGGGGGGTCGTCTATGAGCAGTTCTTC. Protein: CASTQRAGGVVYEQFF.

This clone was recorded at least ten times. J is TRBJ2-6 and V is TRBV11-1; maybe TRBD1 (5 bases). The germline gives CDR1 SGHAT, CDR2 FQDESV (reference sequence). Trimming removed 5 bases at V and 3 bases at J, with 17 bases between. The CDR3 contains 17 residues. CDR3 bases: TGTGCCAGCAGCGGTGACGGACATTTCAGTGGGGCCAACGTCCTGACTTTC. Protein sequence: CASSGDGHFSGANVLTF.

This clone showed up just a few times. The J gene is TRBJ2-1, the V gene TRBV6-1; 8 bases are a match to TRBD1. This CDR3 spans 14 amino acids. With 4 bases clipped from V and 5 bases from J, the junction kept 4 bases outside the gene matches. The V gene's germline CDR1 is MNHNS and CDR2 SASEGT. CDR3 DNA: TGTGCCAGCAGTGGGGGACAGGAACACAATGAGCAGTTCTTC. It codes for CASSGGQEHNEQFF.

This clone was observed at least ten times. Written as DNA, the CDR3 is TGTGCCAGCAGTTACTCTGTTCGGGCGGCAACTAATGAAAAACTGTTTTTT. It codes for CASSYSVRAATNEKLFF. The chain joins TRBV6-2 or TRBV6-3 to TRBJ1-4; no definite D call. Trimming took 0 bases from V and 0 from J, leaving 11 bases between them. In germline, CDR1 is MNHEY, CDR2 SVGEGT. The length of the CDR3 is 17 residues.

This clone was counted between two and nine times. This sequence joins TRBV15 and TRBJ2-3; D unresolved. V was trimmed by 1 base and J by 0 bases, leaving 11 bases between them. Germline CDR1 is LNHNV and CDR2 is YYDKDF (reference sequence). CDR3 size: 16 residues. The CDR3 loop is CATSRAPRPSTDTQYF. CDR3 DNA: TGTGCCACCAGCAGAGCCCCGCGGCCTAGCACAGATACGCAGTATTTT.

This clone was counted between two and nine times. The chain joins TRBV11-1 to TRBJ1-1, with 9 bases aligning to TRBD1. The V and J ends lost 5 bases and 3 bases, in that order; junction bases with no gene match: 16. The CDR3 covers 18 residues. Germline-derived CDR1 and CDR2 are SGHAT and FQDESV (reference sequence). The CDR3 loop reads CASSPSPGQGLSDTEAFF. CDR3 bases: TGTGCCAGCAGCCCCTCCCCGGGACAGGGTTTATCGGACACTGAAGCTTTCTTT.

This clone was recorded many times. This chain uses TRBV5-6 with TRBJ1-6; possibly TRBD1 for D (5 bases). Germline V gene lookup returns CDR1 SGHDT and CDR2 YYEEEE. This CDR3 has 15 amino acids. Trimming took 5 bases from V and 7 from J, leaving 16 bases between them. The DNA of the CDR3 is TGTGCCAGCAGTTGGCGCAGGGTGGGAAATTCACCCCTCCACTTT. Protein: CASSWRRVGNSPLHF.

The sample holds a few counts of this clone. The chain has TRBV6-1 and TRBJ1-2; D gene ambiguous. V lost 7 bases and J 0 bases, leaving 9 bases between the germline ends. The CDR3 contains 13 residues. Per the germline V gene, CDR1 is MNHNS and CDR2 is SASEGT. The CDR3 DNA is TGTGCCAGCAACCCGGGAGCTAACTATGGCTACACCTTC. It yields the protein CASNPGANYGYTF.

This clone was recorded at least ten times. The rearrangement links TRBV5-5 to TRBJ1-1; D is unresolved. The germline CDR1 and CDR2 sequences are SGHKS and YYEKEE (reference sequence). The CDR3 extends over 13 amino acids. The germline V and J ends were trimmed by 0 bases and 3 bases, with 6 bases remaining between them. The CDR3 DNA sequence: TGTGCCAGCAGCTTGGGTCGATACACTGAAGCTTTCTTT. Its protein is CASSLGRYTEAFF.